The 5 T cell receptor beta chains presented below share a single source sample, sequenced in a study of T cells in Graves' hyperthyroidism and ophthalmopathy. The TCR beta CDR3 regions underwent amplification using RNA transcripts as the source. RT-PCR in the first round (using the HTBI primer set) targeted the TCR CDR3. TCRdb independently ran MiXCR on the multiplex PCR reads; one entry per CDR3 protein. The table shows roughly 660,000 distinct CDR3 sequences, with 15% to 20% occurring only once. The specimen sequenced was blood. The receptors were sampled from a man aged 45-65 years with Graves' hyperthyroidism.

This clonotype was seen only a few times. The gene calls are TRBV18 and TRBJ1-2, with a possible D match to TRBD1 (5 bases). The CDR3 is 15 residues long. Per the germline V gene, CDR1 is KGHSH and CDR2 is LQKENI. Trimming took 2 bases from V and 2 from J, leaving 12 bases between them. As DNA, the CDR3 is TGTGCCAGCTCACCAAACGAGAGACAGAACTATGGCTACACCTTC. Translating it yields CASSPNERQNYGYTF.

This clonotype turned up a few times. The rearrangement uses TRBV7-9 and TRBJ1-1, with D possibly matching TRBD1 (5 bases). V was shortened by 9 bases and J by 5 bases, with 13 bases between the two germline ends. CDR3 length: 12 residues. Germline values: CDR1 SEHNR, CDR2 FQNEAQ (reference sequence). CDR3 sequence (DNA): TGTGCCAGTATGGTAGGGGAGACTGAAGCTTTCTTT. Translated, it gives CASMVGETEAFF.

J is TRBJ1-5 and V is TRBV20-1, with TRBD1 as a possible D gene (5 bases). The CDR3 contains 12 residues. Looked up from germline, CDR1 is DFQATT and CDR2 is SNEGSKA (reference sequence). The germline V and J ends were trimmed by 1 base and 5 bases, with 6 bases remaining between them. CDR3 sequence reads: CSARARDQPQHF. The CDR3 DNA is TGCAGTGCTAGAGCCAGGGATCAGCCCCAGCATTTT.

This clonotype showed up many times. The V and J genes are TRBV27 and TRBJ1-1; 8 bases fit TRBD1. The CDR3 has 16 residues. V dropped 1 base and J dropped 2; count of bases not matched to a gene: 6. The germline CDR1 and CDR2 sequences are MNHEY and SMNVEV (reference sequence). The CDR3: CASSLFQGASNTEAFF. Written as DNA, the CDR3 is TGTGCCAGCAGTTTATTCCAGGGGGCAAGTAACACTGAAGCTTTCTTT.

Ten or more counts support this clonotype. The rearrangement joins TRBV7-2 to TRBJ2-2; 9 positions match TRBD2. Losses at the gene ends were 6 bases for V and 5 bases for J; bases not matched to a gene: 7. The CDR3 runs 15 residues. Germline-derived CDR1 and CDR2 are SGHTA and FQGNSA. In DNA, the CDR3 is TGTGCCAGCAGACCTAGCGGGAAGGGAACCGGGGAGCTGTTTTTT. It codes for CASRPSGKGTGELFF.